This T cell receptor beta chain is drawn from a study of T cell changes during pregnancy in multiple sclerosis. The CDR3 is 14 residues long. V was shortened by 7 bases and J by 6 bases, with 19 bases between the two germline ends. Germline lookup yields CDR1 MNHNS and CDR2 SASEGT. Clones were read by immunoSEQ multiplex PCR, and TCRdb kept only the in-frame ones, dropping some. Counted here are around 50,000 clones, approximately 92% occurring once; the ten biggest clones make up approximately 0.67%. The sequencing here drew on CD4+ T cells from peripheral blood mononuclear cells, taken in the third trimester of pregnancy. The chain uses TRBV6-1 and TRBJ2-7; the D gene is possibly TRBD1 (5 bases). The origin of this receptor is a female donor with multiple sclerosis, enrolled in a pregnancy study. The CDR3 nucleotides are TGTGCCAGCACCCCCCAGGGCTCTGCTGGCGAGCAGTACTTC. This gives the protein CASTPQGSAGEQYF.